The rows below give T cell receptor beta chains drawn from one sample of a study of CD8 T cells in ankylosing spondylitis. TCRdb re-derived calls from the 5' RACE reads in MiXCR, one entry per CDR3 protein. The sample yields 220,000 or so distinct CDR3 sequences, over 9.5% seen once. Sequenced: blood, either unsorted or a sorted T cell fraction (not recorded which). Receptors were obtained from a male donor with ankylosing spondylitis or in good health (not recorded which). CDR3s include the opening cysteine and the closing phenylalanine or tryptophan. Fields, in order: V gene, D gene, J gene, clone size, CDR3 protein, CDR3 DNA. The D gene is left open where the match is weak. Clone size is given for some rows only: seen once, a few or many times, or a class if the clone is expanded.

TRBV7-9	.	TRBJ1-1	many	CASSIGGNTEAFF	TGTGCCAGCAGTATAGGGGGGAACACTGAAGCTTTCTTT
TRBV12-3/TRBV12-4	.	TRBJ1-1	many	CASSLRAGLSTEAFF	TGTGCCAGCAGTTTAAGGGCCGGGCTCTCGACTGAAGCTTTCTTT
TRBV7-9	TRBD1	TRBJ1-5	many	CASSQGQAPGQPQHF	TGTGCCAGCAGCCAAGGACAGGCCCCGGGTCAGCCCCAGCATTTT
TRBV11-2	TRBD1	TRBJ2-7	many	CASSLPGQVDEQYF	TGTGCCAGCAGCTTGCCGGGACAGGTTGACGAGCAGTACTTC
TRBV7-2	TRBD2	TRBJ2-3	many	CASSLGAGARTDTQYF	TGTGCCAGCAGCTTAGGAGCGGGGGCCCGCACAGATACGCAGTATTTT
TRBV7-6	.	TRBJ1-6	many	CASRGPAGSPLHF	TGTGCCAGCAGAGGTCCGGCGGGTTCACCCCTCCACTTT
TRBV5-1	TRBD2	TRBJ2-1	many	CASSLRGTSGDNEQFF	TGCGCCAGCAGCTTGCGCGGGACTAGCGGGGACAATGAGCAGTTCTTC
TRBV7-2	.	TRBJ1-1	many	CASSFLQGRGTEAFF	TGTGCCAGCAGCTTCTTACAGGGTAGGGGAACTGAAGCTTTCTTT
TRBV5-1	.	TRBJ2-1	many	CASSLVGGAVNEQFF	TGCGCCAGCAGCTTGGTGGGGGGGGCCGTCAATGAGCAGTTCTTC
TRBV12-3/TRBV12-4	.	TRBJ2-3	many	CASRQTSSAQYF	TGTGCCAGCAGACAGACTAGTTCGGCGCAGTATTTT
TRBV7-9	.	TRBJ1-5	.	CASSLVRGTDSNQPQHF	TGTGCCAGCAGCTTAGTCCGGGGCACCGATAGCAATCAGCCCCAGCATTTT
TRBV5-1	.	TRBJ1-1	few	CASSNSLNTEAFF	TGCGCCAGCAGCAACAGTCTGAACACTGAAGCTTTCTTT
TRBV7-9	TRBD1	TRBJ2-7	many	CASSFETGGSHEQYF	TGTGCCAGCAGCTTTGAGACAGGGGGCTCCCACGAGCAGTACTTC
TRBV20-1	TRBD2	TRBJ2-2	many	CSARSGGAGTGELFF	TGCAGTGCTAGAAGCGGGGGGGCCGGCACCGGGGAGCTGTTTTTT
TRBV20-1	TRBD2	TRBJ2-3	many	CSAPGLAGGARDTQYF	TGCAGTGCACCCGGACTAGCGGGGGGTGCCAGAGATACGCAGTATTTT
TRBV4-2	TRBD1	TRBJ2-3	few	CASSHGQGEGTDTQYF	TGTGCCAGCAGCCACGGACAGGGGGAAGGCACAGATACGCAGTATTTT
TRBV5-5	TRBD1	TRBJ1-4	many	CASRENRGSSEKLFF	TGTGCCAGCAGAGAGAACAGGGGGAGCAGTGAAAAACTGTTTTTT
TRBV28	.	TRBJ2-7	.	CASSLGWQGPYEQYF	TGTGCCAGCAGTTTAGGGTGGCAGGGCCCCTACGAGCAGTACTTC
TRBV27	.	TRBJ2-6	few	CASSLRGRGANVLTF	TGTGCCAGCAGTTTAAGAGGGCGTGGGGCCAACGTCCTGACTTTC
TRBV24-1	.	TRBJ2-7	many	CATSDGVYEQYF	TGTGCCACCAGTGATGGAGTCTACGAGCAGTACTTC
TRBV5-6	.	TRBJ2-6	few	CASSLASLGSGANVLTF	TGTGCCAGCAGCTTGGCGTCCCTTGGCTCTGGGGCCAACGTCCTGACTTTC
TRBV12-3/TRBV12-4	.	TRBJ2-7	many	CASSWTASSYEQYF	TGTGCCAGCTCGTGGACGGCCAGCTCCTACGAGCAGTACTTC
TRBV9	TRBD1	TRBJ1-2	few	CASSTQGQGADYGYTF	TGTGCCAGCAGCACACAGGGGCAGGGGGCGGACTATGGCTACACCTTC
TRBV18	.	TRBJ1-5	few	CASSPSRVLDQPQHF	TGTGCCAGCTCACCATCAAGAGTGCTCGATCAGCCCCAGCATTTT
TRBV5-1	TRBD1	TRBJ2-5	many	CASRAGQGFETQYF	TGCGCCAGCCGTGCGGGACAGGGGTTCGAGACCCAGTACTTC
TRBV5-1	TRBD2	TRBJ2-5	many	CASSLLASGGADQYF	TGCGCCAGCAGCTTGTTGGCTAGCGGGGGGGCGGACCAGTACTTC
TRBV5-6	.	TRBJ1-5	many	CASSLLSGPNQPQHF	TGTGCCAGCAGCTTGTTATCAGGACCCAATCAGCCCCAGCATTTT
TRBV3-1	.	TRBJ1-1	few	CASTLVRGAAEAFF	TGTGCCAGCACCCTTGTGCGGGGGGCGGCTGAAGCTTTCTTT
TRBV20-1	TRBD2	TRBJ2-5	.	CSAPPGLAVQETQYF	TGCAGTGCTCCGCCGGGACTAGCGGTCCAAGAGACCCAGTACTTC
TRBV12-3/TRBV12-4	TRBD1	TRBJ1-3	.	CASSLNSGGSGNTIYF	TGTGCCAGCAGTCTTAACTCAGGGGGCTCTGGAAACACCATATATTTT
TRBV5-6	.	TRBJ2-3	many	CASSSLAGSTDTQYF	TGTGCCAGCAGCTCCTTAGCCGGAAGCACAGATACGCAGTATTTT
TRBV6-2/TRBV6-3	.	TRBJ2-2	many	CASTEDSPWNTGELFF	TGTGCCAGCACCGAGGACTCCCCCTGGAACACCGGGGAGCTGTTTTTT
TRBV5-1	TRBD1	TRBJ2-3	many	CASSQAGTGGWTDTQYF	TGCGCCAGCAGCCAGGCCGGGACAGGGGGCTGGACAGATACGCAGTATTTT
TRBV3-1	.	TRBJ1-5	.	CASSLDHGDQPQHF	TGTGCCAGCAGCCTAGATCACGGAGATCAGCCCCAGCATTTT
TRBV7-9	.	TRBJ1-1	few	CASSLAWDTEAFF	TGTGCCAGCAGCTTAGCGTGGGATACTGAAGCTTTCTTT
TRBV5-1	TRBD2	TRBJ2-5	.	CASSLETSGGGETQYF	TGCGCCAGCAGCTTGGAAACTAGCGGGGGCGGGGAGACCCAGTACTTC
TRBV1	.	TRBJ1-1	.	CTSVVGTGSDTEAFF	.
TRBV30	.	TRBJ1-2	few	CAWSLDRTNYGYTF	TGTGCCTGGAGTCTCGACAGGACCAACTATGGCTACACCTTC
TRBV7-8	TRBD1	TRBJ2-7	once	CASSLGPGQGDYEQYF	TGTGCCAGCAGCTTAGGACCGGGACAGGGTGATTACGAGCAGTACTTC